Sequencing of this TCR beta chain was carried out in a study of T cell changes during pregnancy in multiple sclerosis. This CDR3 has 15 amino acids. Per the germline V gene, CDR1 is SGHTA and CDR2 is FQGNSA. The germline V and J ends were trimmed by 1 base and 0 bases, with 7 bases remaining between them. In regard to this clone: Other DNA sequences of this sample code for an identical CDR3.

The assay was immunoSEQ multiplex PCR, and TCRdb's table has in-frame clones only and misses some. The table lists under 65,000 clones, roughly 92% of them singletons. The TCR sequence derives from a female donor with multiple sclerosis, enrolled in a pregnancy study. The sequencing here drew on peripheral blood, taken in the second trimester of pregnancy. The chain has TRBV7-2 and TRBJ2-1, with D possibly TRBD2 on 6 matching bases. As DNA, the CDR3 is TGTGCCAGCAGCTTAGACGGGAGCTCCTACAATGAGCAGTTCTTC. This translates into CASSLDGSSYNEQFF.